Following are 3 T cell receptor beta chains from one sample sequenced in a study of shared clonotypes between healthy human individuals. The naive CD8 subset, CD45RO-negative cells positively selected for CCR7, excluded terminally differentiated effector memory CD45RA+ cells. Profiling relied on immunoSEQ multiplex PCR, and the TCRdb table lists in-frame clones only, not all of them. This table has about 2.2 million clones, 93% appearing once. The sample was naive CD8+ T cells from PBMCs. These receptors came from a man aged 18 to 29 in good health. Some clones in this sample may be carry-over from other donors' samples.

The CDR3 loop reads CASSLGGSNTEAFF. CDR3 coding DNA: TGTGCCAGCAGCTTGGGGGGTTCGAACACTGAAGCTTTCTTT. The rearrangement uses TRBV13 and TRBJ1-1; tentative D call: TRBD1 (5 bases). The CDR3 is 14 residues long. V was cut by 3 bases and J by 1 base, with 9 bases left in between. Germline lookup yields CDR1 PRHDT and CDR2 FYEKMQ (reference sequence). Full variable domain (remainder filled in from reference TRBV13 and TRBJ1-1): AAGVIQSPRHLIKEKRETATLKCYPIPRHDTVYWYQQGPGQDPQFLISFYEKMQSDKGSIPDRFSAQQFSDYHSELNMSSLELGDSALYFCASSLGGSNTEAFFGQGTRLTVV.

The chain couples TRBV27 to TRBJ2-7, with 8 bases aligning to TRBD1. There are 15 residues in the CDR3. J lost 4 bases, V lost 5 bases, and 10 bases had no gene match. Germline V gives CDR1 MNHEY, CDR2 SMNVEV (reference sequence). The CDR3 loop reads CASSPSGRGRYEQYF. CDR3 DNA: TGTGCCAGCAGTCCGTCGGGCAGGGGGCGGTACGAGCAGTACTTC.

The chain has TRBV19 and TRBJ2-1, with TRBD2 matching 15 bases. The CDR3 length is 16 residues. With 9 bases clipped from V and 4 bases from J, the junction kept 7 bases outside the gene matches. Germline CDR1 LNHDA, CDR2 SQIVND (reference sequence). CDR3 protein: CARPGLAGGRYNEQFF. The DNA of the CDR3 is TGTGCCAGACCGGGACTAGCGGGAGGAAGATACAATGAGCAGTTCTTC.